This TCR beta chain appears in the sequencing data of a study of shared clonotypes between healthy human individuals. Across the study: Per donor, CD8 memory used one plate, CD8 naive used two, CD4 memory used three and CD4 naive used three.

General study results and limits: Generation probabilities were higher for clonotypes shared across all four sorted-subset donors than for unshared ones. On the whole, naive subsets had larger estimated richness than memory subsets had.

Naive CD8 cells lacked CD45RO and underwent positive selection for CCR7, leaving out terminally differentiated effector memory CD45RA+ cells. This CDR3 contains 14 residues. The trim removed 5 bases at V and 15 bases at J, leaving 12 bases unmatched. Per the germline V gene, CDR1 is GTSNPN and CDR2 is SVGIG (reference sequence). Genomic DNA of every subset was divided equally among multiple immunoSEQ plates. Repertoires were generated with immunoSEQ multiplex PCR, while TCRdb's copy carries only in-frame clones and drops some. The repertoire holds around 1.9 million clones, with 93% as singletons. This clone has only one observation. Its antigen is currently unknown.

Input material: naive CD8+ T cells from PBMCs. This rearrangement joins TRBV30 to TRBJ2-1, with TRBD2 identical over 14 bases. The sequence derives from a man younger than 35 in good health. Some clones in this sample may be carry-over from other donors' samples. The CDR3 loop is CAWSETGLAGVPFF. CDR3 in DNA: TGTGCCTGGTCGGAGACGGGACTAGCGGGAGTCCCGTTCTTC.